This record covers a single TCR beta chain. Data came from immunoSEQ multiplex PCR; TCRdb stores just in-frame clones and leaves some out. In the table there are fewer than 250,000 clones, 90% of which are singletons. From germline, CDR1 is SGHRS and CDR2 YFSETQ. The ends were cut back, 1 base at V and 0 bases at J, with 11 bases in the middle. The length of the CDR3 is 16 residues. This specimen comes from a study of blood T cell repertoires in COVID-19. The sequenced sample was PBMCs or T cells enriched from blood (not recorded which). The clonotype was recovered from a man aged 30 to 45 who had been exposed to COVID-19. The rearrangement uses TRBV5-1 and TRBJ2-1; D may be TRBD2 (6 bases). CDR3 nucleotides: TGCGCCAGCAGCTTGACGGGACTCCTCTCCTACAATGAGCAGTTCTTC. Translated: CASSLTGLLSYNEQFF. Together with reference TRBV5-1 and TRBJ2-1, the CDR3 gives the full variable domain: KAGVTQTPRYLIKTRGQQVTLSCSPISGHRSVSWYQQTPGQGLQFLFEYFSETQRNKGNFPGRFSGRQFSNSRSEMNVSTLELGDSALYLCASSLTGLLSYNEQFFGPGTRLTVL.